This TCR beta chain stems from a study of blood T cell repertoires in COVID-19 (dated by TCRdb to 2019 to 2021). About the study as a whole: Collaborator samples came from the United States, Italy and Spain and covered acute and convalescent phases of COVID-19. The sample metadata nearly always contained a de-identified subject ID, COVID-19 status, age in years and sex. The material from the prospective study consisted of cDNA or gDNA derived from T cells, B-cell-depleted T cells, or PBMCs. Where available, HLA class I and class II types were taken from metadata supplied by the sample provider and were not determined by assay-based typing. Subjects who had been exposed to COVID-19, were actively infected with it, or had recovered from it provided the deeply sampled blood TCRbeta repertoires that made up the dataset. The samples were drawn from two sources: the first 160 participants of the ongoing ImmuneRACE study, and over 1,000 subjects contributed by 6 global collaborators. The repertoires were released in a freely available public database meant as a resource for research on the immune response to SARS-CoV-2. Broad study findings and their caveats: The quantity of clinical and demographic metadata differed by source and by participant and was supplied without curation.

The CDR3 numbers 15 residues from cysteine through phenylalanine. Only the CDR3 portion is preserved as DNA: 45 bases, with reading frame beginning at the first base. The germline V gene (reference sequence) provides CDR1 LGHDT and CDR2 YNNKEL. At the junction V is shortened by 4 bases and J by 2 bases; bases outside the gene matches: 7. The immunoSEQ Assay, a bias-controlled multiplex PCR, was used to amplify TCRbeta CDR3 regions from genomic DNA. The original methods were these. The number of nucleated cells in each sample was estimated from the amplification of reference gene primers within the assay. To quantify the absolute abundance of each unique TCRbeta CDR3 rearrangement, sequence reads were collapsed and filtered. For each sample, productive Simpson clonality was calculated as the square root of Simpson's diversity index across productive rearrangements. TCRdb took this table from immuneACCESS and kept in-frame rearrangements with V and J called. Such tables lack part of the clones; where checked against another copy, unresolved V genes explain under half of the gap, and the rest is unexplained. V and J calls and clone size follow that table, whereas D and trimming were derived from the DNA. For this sample there are under 65,000 clones; 65% to 90% appear just once. Jointly, the top ten make up over 1% of the sample.

A remark on this clone: Its antigen remains undetermined. No much larger clonotype is one base removed from it; base qualities were not supplied.

The collaborating institutions used their own protocols to collect whole blood in K2EDTA tubes. Collaborator samples were shipped for TCRbeta analysis as frozen whole blood, isolated PBMCs, or DNA extracted from either sample type. Rearrangement joined TRBV3-1 (or the pseudogene TRBV3-2) to TRBJ2-5; the central 7 bases match TRBD1. This receptor was identified in a man aged 55 to 70 with acute or convalescent COVID-19. The sample comprised peripheral blood. The CDR3 is CASSPQPTGQETQYF. The bases are TGTGCCAGCAGCCCCCAACCGACAGGGCAAGAGACCCAGTACTTC.